The 29 T cell receptor beta chains below come from one sample, sequenced in a study of siplizumab effects on memory and regulatory T cells (dated by TCRdb to the late 2010s). Preparation of the library involved the immunoSEQ multiplex PCR assay. TCRdb took this table from immuneACCESS and kept in-frame rearrangements with V and J called. Such tables lack part of the clones; where checked against another copy, unresolved V genes explain under half of the gap, and the rest is unexplained. The sample has around 87,000 clones on record, over 80% of them singletons. The ten largest clones capture roughly 15% of the sample. The specimen was CD4+ T cells sorted from blood. The receptor source for this set is a human donor in good health.

The rearrangement uses TRBV2 and TRBJ2-1, with 12 bases identical to TRBD2. V dropped 4 bases and J dropped 7; count of bases not matched to a gene: 8. Germline V lookup: CDR1 SNHLY, CDR2 FYNNEI. The CDR3 is 16 amino acids. CDR3 in DNA: TGTGCCAGCAGTGGAACTAGCGGGAGGAGGTTGAATGAGCAGTTCTTC. This encodes CASSGTSGRRLNEQFF.

This chain connects TRBV19 to TRBJ2-1; either TRBD1 or TRBD2 may supply D (5 bases each). CDR3 length equals 15 residues. Germline CDR1 is LNHDA and CDR2 is SQIVND (reference sequence). Trimming removed 7 bases at V and 0 bases at J, with 13 bases between. CDR3 nucleotides: TGTGCCAGTAACCTCGGGGCGAGCTCCTACAATGAGCAGTTCTTC. This codes for CASNLGASSYNEQFF. The full variable domain, in which reference TRBV19 and TRBJ2-1 provide the parts outside the CDR3, is DGGITQSPKYLFRKEGQNVTLSCEQNLNHDAMYWYRQDPGQGLRLIYYSQIVNDFQKGDIAEGYSVSREKKESFPLTVTSAQKNPTAFYLCASNLGASSYNEQFFGPGTRLTVL.

V and J are TRBV5-1 and TRBJ1-2; D gene ambiguous. The germline V gene encodes CDR1 SGHRS and CDR2 YFSETQ. V was trimmed by 4 bases and J by 5 bases, leaving 9 bases between them. This CDR3 is built from 12 residues. CDR3 DNA: TGCGCCAGCAGCCCGGGCGGGTATGGCTACACCTTC. Translation gives CASSPGGYGYTF.

J is TRBJ1-1 and V is TRBV14; no clear D gene. The CDR3 consists of 12 residues. Germline CDR1 reads SGHDN; CDR2 reads FVKESK. With 3 bases removed from V and 8 bases from J, the gap between germline ends came to 10 bases. The CDR3 sequence: CASSHTGREAFF. The DNA of the CDR3 is TGTGCCAGCAGCCACACGGGCAGAGAAGCTTTCTTT.

The chain is built from TRBV4-1 and TRBJ2-5; the match to TRBD2 covers 9 bases. The J segment lost 6 bases and the V segment lost 1 base, leaving 12 bases of the junction unmatched. Germline lookup yields CDR1 MGHRA and CDR2 YSYEKL. CDR3 length: 17 residues. The chain's CDR3 is CASSQAIAGVALKTQYF. The CDR3 DNA sequence: TGCGCCAGCAGCCAAGCTATAGCGGGAGTAGCGCTCAAGACCCAGTACTTC.

The V and J genes are TRBV4-3 and TRBJ2-2; no clear D. The germline V and J ends were trimmed by 0 bases and 5 bases, with 4 bases remaining between them. The germline gives CDR1 LGHNA, CDR2 YSLEER. This CDR3 region has 13 residues. The DNA of the CDR3 is TGCGCCAGCAGCCAAGATCTGACCGGGGAGCTGTTTTTT. The encoded protein is CASSQDLTGELFF.

The chain employs TRBV7-9 and TRBJ2-7; no reliable D call. The CDR3 runs to 14 residues. V was trimmed by 3 bases and J by 0 bases, leaving 9 bases between them. CDR1 SEHNR and CDR2 FQNEAQ come from the germline V gene (reference sequence). CDR3 DNA sequence: TGTGCCAGCAGCTTTGACGCTAGCTCCTACGAGCAGTACTTC. It yields the protein CASSFDASSYEQYF.

This clone has a handful of counts. The J gene is TRBJ1-1, the V gene TRBV4-1; maybe TRBD1 (5 bases). Trimming pared 3 bases from V and 7 bases from J, leaving 15 bases between. CDR3 length: 14 amino acids. From germline, CDR1 is MGHRA and CDR2 YSYEKL. The CDR3 nucleotides read TGCGCCAGCAGCCATGAGCAGGGATCGGTTGAAGCTTTCTTT. Protein: CASSHEQGSVEAFF.

As for this clone: A much bigger clone sits one base away, suggesting this may be a read error. This chain joins TRBV4-2 and TRBJ1-1, with a weak D call TRBD1 (5 bases). The CDR3 loop spans 14 amino acids. The V gene lost 2 bases and the J gene lost 4 bases, with 11 bases spanning the gap. CDR1 LGHNA and CDR2 YNFKEQ come from the germline V gene. The CDR3 bases are TGTGCCAGCAGCCAAAACAGGAGGTTCACTGAAGCTTTCTTT. As protein: CASSQNRRFTEAFF.

V is TRBV14 and J is TRBJ2-5, with D hard to call. From germline, CDR1 is SGHDN and CDR2 FVKESK. The CDR3 is 17 residues long. The germline V and J ends were trimmed by 4 bases and 4 bases, with 22 bases remaining between them. DNA for the CDR3: TGTGCCAGCAGCCGCGAGAGATTTGGGTTCCGACCAGAGACCCAGTACTTC. Amino acids: CASSRERFGFRPETQYF. The full variable domain, completed using reference TRBV14 and TRBJ2-5, is EAGVTQFPSHSVIEKGQTVTLRCDPISGHDNLYWYRRVMGKEIKFLLHFVKESKQDESGMPNNRFLAERTGGTYSTLKVQPAELEDSGVYFCASSRERFGFRPETQYFGPGTRLLVL.

The V call is TRBV28, the J call TRBJ2-3, with a possible D match to TRBD2 (6 bases). V dropped 5 bases and J dropped 3 bases, with 15 bases sitting between them. The CDR3 is 15 residues long. Per the germline V gene, CDR1 is MDHEN and CDR2 is SYDVKM. CDR3 in DNA: TGTGCCAGCAGTCCCTGGGGGGAAGGGACAGATACGCAGTATTTT. Protein sequence: CASSPWGEGTDTQYF. The complete variable domain, with remaining parts taken from reference TRBV28 and TRBJ2-3, reads DVKVTQSSRYLVKRTGEKVFLECVQDMDHENMFWYRQDPGLGLRLIYFSYDVKMKEKGDIPEGYSVSREKKERFSLILESASTNQTSMYLCASSPWGEGTDTQYFGPGTRLTVL.

This clone was detected a few times. The chain is built from TRBV11-3 and TRBJ2-5; 10 nucleotides line up with TRBD2. This CDR3 has 15 amino acids. From germline, CDR1 is SGHNT and CDR2 YENEEA. Losses at the gene ends were 4 bases for V and 5 bases for J; bases not matched to a gene: 7. In nucleotides, the CDR3 is TGTGCCAGCAGCTCCAGGACTAGCGGAAGGGAGACCCAGTACTTC. It specifies CASSSRTSGRETQYF.

This CDR3 reads CASSFMSGFSYNEQFF. The CDR3 DNA is TGTGCCAGCAGCTTTATGTCAGGGTTCTCCTACAATGAGCAGTTCTTC. The rearrangement links TRBV5-6 to TRBJ2-1; a weak D match, TRBD1 (5 bases). Germline assignment: CDR1 SGHDT and CDR2 YYEEEE. CDR3 size: 16 residues. Trimming removed 2 bases from V and 0 bases from J, with 12 bases in between.

In its sample, this clone was seen once. The rearrangement links TRBV11-3 to TRBJ2-1; D not certain. This CDR3 region has 14 residues. V dropped 0 bases and J dropped 6 bases, with 9 bases sitting between them. Germline values: CDR1 SGHNT, CDR2 YENEEA. CDR3 nucleotides: TGTGCCAGCAGCTTAGATCTTAGGCTCAATGAGCAGTTCTTC. It translates to CASSLDLRLNEQFF.

The chain carries TRBV5-1 and TRBJ2-6; D gene ambiguous. This CDR3 has 16 residues. CDR1 is SGHRS, CDR2 YFSETQ, per germline. Trimming left V 0 bases short and J 4 bases short, with 11 bases between. This CDR3 is CASSLASVRGANVLTF. CDR3 DNA sequence: TGCGCCAGCAGCTTGGCCTCAGTACGCGGGGCCAACGTCCTGACTTTC. The whole variable domain, filled in from reference TRBV5-1 and TRBJ2-6, reads KAGVTQTPRYLIKTRGQQVTLSCSPISGHRSVSWYQQTPGQGLQFLFEYFSETQRNKGNFPGRFSGRQFSNSRSEMNVSTLELGDSALYLCASSLASVRGANVLTFGAGSRLTVL.

This clone was counted once. The chain uses TRBV5-1 and TRBJ2-3, with D unresolved. The CDR3 sequence is 14 residues long. Germline V gene data show CDR1 as SGHRS and CDR2 as YFSETQ. Between the trimmed V and J ends, which lost 0 bases and 1 base, there was a span of 6 bases. The CDR3 loop reads CASSLVARTDTQYF. As DNA, the CDR3 is TGCGCCAGCAGCTTGGTGGCTCGCACAGATACGCAGTATTTT.

A single count supports this clone. V usage is TRBV4-1 and J usage is TRBJ2-4, with TRBD1 matching 7 bases. Germline CDR1 and CDR2: MGHRA and YSYEKL. V shed 0 bases and J 4 bases; nucleotides not matched to a gene: 6. This CDR3 has 16 amino acids. The CDR3 is CASSQDRDRSKNIQYF. In DNA, the CDR3 is TGCGCCAGCAGCCAAGATAGGGACAGAAGTAAAAACATTCAGTACTTC.

This clone was seen once. The rearrangement uses TRBV7-9 and TRBJ2-7; D possibly corresponds to TRBD1 (6 bases). Germline V lookup: CDR1 SEHNR, CDR2 FQNEAQ (reference sequence). The CDR3 covers 17 residues. With 4 bases removed from V and 4 bases from J, the gap between germline ends came to 23 bases. In nucleotides, the CDR3 is TGTGCCAGCAGCTCCCCGGTTGGGGGCGCCCGGCTTTACGAGCAGTACTTC. This codes for CASSSPVGGARLYEQYF. Filled out from reference TRBV7-9 and TRBJ2-7, the complete variable domain reads DTGVSQNPRHKITKRGQNVTFRCDPISEHNRLYWYRQTLGQGPEFLTYFQNEAQLEKSRLLSDRFSAERPKGSFSTLEIQRTEQGDSAMYLCASSSPVGGARLYEQYFGPGTRLTVT.

This sequence joins TRBV14 and TRBJ2-2; 8 nucleotides align to TRBD2. Germline V lookup: CDR1 SGHDN, CDR2 FVKESK. J lost 0 bases, V lost 4 bases, and 7 bases had no gene match. The CDR3 is 17 amino acids. This CDR3 is CASSPTTSGPNTGELFF. The CDR3 region has the DNA TGTGCCAGCAGCCCAACCACTAGCGGCCCGAACACCGGGGAGCTGTTTTTT.

The chain joins TRBV30 to TRBJ2-5; D is unresolved. CDR3 length equals 14 residues. Germline V gene sequence: CDR1 GTSNPN, CDR2 SVGIG (reference sequence). V lost 0 bases, J lost 2 bases, and 10 bases lay in between. CDR3 residues: CAWSVWAVQETQYF. The CDR3 bases are TGTGCCTGGAGTGTATGGGCGGTTCAAGAGACCCAGTACTTC.

CDR3 bases: TGTGCCAGCAGTTACCGGGACAGGCCCTACGAGCAGTACTTC. Protein: CASSYRDRPYEQYF. V is TRBV6-5 and J is TRBJ2-7; 8 nucleotides align to TRBD1. Germline V gene data show CDR1 as MNHEY and CDR2 as SVGAGI. This CDR3 region has 14 residues. V gave up 2 bases and J gave up 2 bases; unmatched junction bases: 2.

The chain is built from TRBV29-1 and TRBJ2-6, with 7 positions matching TRBD1. The junction had 4 bases not matched to a gene; V was cut back by 6 bases and J by 2 bases. The CDR3 covers 14 residues. Germline assignment: CDR1 SQVTM and CDR2 ANQGSEA. The CDR3 sequence: CSVKTGTGANVLTF. The DNA for the CDR3 is TGCAGCGTGAAGACAGGGACTGGGGCCAACGTCCTGACTTTC.

The chain employs TRBV19 and TRBJ1-1; D is uncertain. CDR1 is LNHDA, CDR2 SQIVND, per germline (reference sequence). The ends were cut back, 8 bases at V and 2 bases at J, with 21 bases in the middle. The CDR3 runs to 16 residues. This chain's CDR3 is CASREILRTVNTEAFF. In DNA, the CDR3 is TGTGCCAGTCGAGAGATTTTACGGACCGTAAACACTGAAGCTTTCTTT.

The V call is TRBV6-6, the J call TRBJ2-7; 7 bases are shared with TRBD2. The junction had 4 bases not matched to a gene; V was cut back by 6 bases and J by 2 bases. The length of the CDR3 is 13 residues. Germline V gene data show CDR1 as MNHNY and CDR2 as SVGAGI (reference sequence). The CDR3 coding sequence is TGTGCCAGCAGACGTACTAGCGCCTACGAGCAGTACTTC. Its translation is CASRRTSAYEQYF.

This chain uses TRBV9 with TRBJ2-5; D remains unclear. Looked up from germline, CDR1 is SGDLS and CDR2 is YYNGEE. V was cut by 4 bases and J by 4 bases, with 8 bases left in between. This CDR3 has 12 residues. CDR3 coding DNA: TGTGCCAGCAGCACGAGAGGAGAGACCCAGTACTTC. Translating gives CASSTRGETQYF.

The chain joins TRBV6-1 to TRBJ2-7; D is ambiguous. CDR1 is MNHNS and CDR2 is SASEGT in the germline V gene. Between the trimmed V and J ends, which lost 1 base and 0 bases, there was a span of 7 bases. The length of the CDR3 is 14 residues. The CDR3 sequence: CASSEGHVSYEQYF. The CDR3 DNA follows: TGTGCCAGCAGTGAAGGCCACGTCTCCTACGAGCAGTACTTC.

V gene TRBV7-9 combines with J gene TRBJ1-5; D is unclear. V was pared by 2 bases and J by 0 bases, with 2 bases between. The CDR3 loop spans 13 amino acids. Per the germline V gene, CDR1 is SEHNR and CDR2 is FQNEAQ (reference sequence). As DNA, the CDR3 is TGTGCCAGCAGCTTATCTAGCAATCAGCCCCAGCATTTT. This codes for CASSLSSNQPQHF. The whole variable domain, remainder taken from reference TRBV7-9 and TRBJ1-5, is DTGVSQNPRHKITKRGQNVTFRCDPISEHNRLYWYRQTLGQGPEFLTYFQNEAQLEKSRLLSDRFSAERPKGSFSTLEIQRTEQGDSAMYLCASSLSSNQPQHFGDGTRLSIL.

The CDR3 protein is CASRTSNRGVNSPLHF. For the CDR3, the DNA is TGTGCCAGCAGGACATCGAATAGGGGGGTCAATTCACCCCTCCACTTT. This sequence joins TRBV25-1 and TRBJ1-6; weak D call: TRBD1 (6 bases). The CDR3 totals 16 residues. V lost 6 bases and J lost 7, with 19 bases in between. Germline CDR1 is MGHDK and CDR2 is SYGVNS. Full variable domain (remainder filled in from reference TRBV25-1 and TRBJ1-6): EADIYQTPRYLVIGTGKKITLECSQTMGHDKMYWYQQDPGMELHLIHYSYGVNSTEKGDLSSESTVSRIRTEHFPLTLESARPSHTSQYLCASRTSNRGVNSPLHFGNGTRLTVT.

This rearrangement joins TRBV18 to TRBJ1-1; no definite D call. The V end was cut by 1 base, the J end by 1 base, with 7 bases between. Germline CDR1 reads KGHSH; CDR2 reads LQKENI. The CDR3 covers 14 residues. CDR3: CASSPRGSNTEAFF. The CDR3 region has the DNA TGTGCCAGCTCACCACGGGGATCGAACACTGAAGCTTTCTTT.